The 24 T cell receptor beta chains below were found in one sample sequenced in a study of T cell responses to AZD1222 COVID-19 vaccine. Here immunoSEQ multiplex PCR was the method, and the copy in TCRdb shows in-frame clones only, minus some. The table lists 150,000 to 200,000 clones, around 94% of them singletons. The input for sequencing was peripheral blood, taken on day 0 of AZD1222 vaccination. The receptors come from an adult in good health.

The chain carries TRBV25-1 and TRBJ1-5, with D perhaps TRBD1 (5 bases). The length of the CDR3 is 13 residues. Deletions cut 2 bases from V and 7 bases from J, with 9 bases between. The V gene's germline CDR1 is MGHDK and CDR2 SYGVNS. CDR3 amino acids: CASSEGGMQPQHF. DNA of the CDR3: TGTGCCAGCAGTGAAGGGGGTATGCAGCCCCAGCATTTT.

The chain recombines TRBV4-3 with TRBJ2-1, with 8 bases that match TRBD2. Unmatched junction bases numbered 7, after V lost 1 base and J lost 8 bases. Germline CDR1 reads LGHNA; CDR2 reads YSLEER. CDR3 length: 15 amino acids. The CDR3 here is CASSQVYLAGHEQFF. DNA for the CDR3: TGCGCCAGCAGCCAAGTTTATCTAGCGGGCCATGAGCAGTTCTTC.

This clone was picked up one time. The chain is built from TRBV2 and TRBJ2-3, with 9 bases lining up with TRBD2. V was pared by 7 bases and J by 3 bases, with 5 bases of the junction left unmatched. The CDR3 loop spans 14 amino acids. Germline V CDR1 and CDR2: SNHLY, FYNNEI. CDR3 DNA sequence: TGTGCCAGCAAGCAAGCGGGGGGTACAGATACGCAGTATTTT. Translating it yields CASKQAGGTDTQYF. Together with reference TRBV2 and TRBJ2-3, the CDR3 gives the full variable domain: EPEVTQTPSHQVTQMGQEVILRCVPISNHLYFYWYRQILGQKVEFLVSFYNNEISEKSEIFDDQFSVERPDGSNFTLKIRSTKLEDSAMYFCASKQAGGTDTQYFGPGTRLTVL.

The chain's CDR3 is CASSLRGSGANVLTF. The CDR3 DNA sequence: TGTGCCAGCAGCCTCAGGGGTTCTGGGGCCAACGTCCTGACTTTC. V usage is TRBV14 and J usage is TRBJ2-6; possibly TRBD1 for D (6 bases). Germline lookup yields CDR1 SGHDN and CDR2 FVKESK. This CDR3 is built from 15 residues. The V and J ends lost 4 bases and 1 base respectively, with 8 bases between them.

V and J are TRBV19 and TRBJ1-2; no clear D gene. Trimming cost V 2 bases and J 0 bases, with 13 bases left between them. Per the germline V gene, CDR1 is LNHDA and CDR2 is SQIVND (reference sequence). The CDR3 runs 16 residues. The CDR3 region is CASSIIGFQPNYGYTF. The DNA of the CDR3 is TGTGCCAGTAGTATAATCGGTTTCCAGCCTAACTATGGCTACACCTTC.

This chain uses TRBV6-8 with TRBJ1-2, with 11 bases fitting TRBD1. The length of the CDR3 is 14 residues. The V and J ends lost 6 bases and 7 bases, in that order; junction bases with no gene match: 7. The germline CDR1 and CDR2 sequences are MNHGY and SAAAGT. The CDR3 coding sequence is TGTGCCAGCAGGGATGGACAGGGGGCTGGTGGCTACACCTTC. Amino acids: CASRDGQGAGGYTF.

This clone has a single count. The chain couples TRBV24-1 to TRBJ1-1, with a tentative D call TRBD1 (5 bases). The CDR3 length is 13 residues. V was pared by 6 bases and J by 5 bases, with 12 bases between. CDR1 and CDR2 from the germline V gene are KGHDR and SFDVKD. The CDR3 sequence is CATSTPEGTEAFF. The CDR3 nucleotides are TGTGCCACCAGTACCCCCGAGGGGACTGAAGCTTTCTTT.

The chain uses TRBV2 and TRBJ2-7; D remains ambiguous. This CDR3 region has 12 residues. Germline V gives CDR1 SNHLY, CDR2 FYNNEI. V was clipped by 3 bases and J by 3 bases, with 6 bases between them. The CDR3: CASSEYGYEQYF. The CDR3 DNA reads as TGTGCCAGCAGTGAGTACGGCTACGAGCAGTACTTC.

The chain is built from TRBV7-8 and TRBJ1-5; D unclear. The CDR3 length is 13 residues. Trimming pared 5 bases from V and 6 bases from J, leaving 11 bases between. Germline V gene lookup returns CDR1 SGHVS and CDR2 FQNEAQ. The CDR3 spells CASSPERPQPQHF. The CDR3 DNA sequence: TGTGCCAGCAGCCCGGAAAGACCTCAGCCCCAGCATTTT. The full variable domain, with the rest looked up from reference TRBV7-8 and TRBJ1-5, is GAGVSQSPRYKVAKRGQDVALRCDPISGHVSLFWYQQALGQGPEFLTYFQNEAQLDKSGLPSDRFFAERPEGSVSTLKIQRTQQEDSAVYLCASSPERPQPQHFGDGTRLSIL.

The chain uses TRBV2 and TRBJ1-2; D is ambiguous. CDR1 SNHLY and CDR2 FYNNEI come from the germline V gene. V was pared by 10 bases and J by 4 bases, with 7 bases between. There are 10 residues in the CDR3. The CDR3 region has the DNA TGTGCCACGGGCACCTATGGCTACACCTTC. Residues: CATGTYGYTF.

The rearrangement uses TRBV9 and TRBJ1-1; maybe TRBD1 (5 bases). This CDR3 spans 17 amino acids. Per germline, CDR1 SGDLS and CDR2 YYNGEE. V was pared by 4 bases and J by 1 base, with 20 bases between. CDR3 in DNA: TGTGCCAGCAGCTTCCTTTCCGGGGCGGGCGGGAACACTGAAGCTTTCTTT. Translated: CASSFLSGAGGNTEAFF.

The chain's CDR3 is CATSRDLKVSYEQYF. The CDR3 coding sequence is TGTGCCACCAGCAGAGATCTCAAAGTCTCCTACGAGCAGTACTTC. The V gene is TRBV15, the J gene TRBJ2-7; no clear D gene. There are 15 residues in the CDR3. Germline V gene sequence: CDR1 LNHNV, CDR2 YYDKDF (reference sequence). Deletions cut 0 bases from V and 0 bases from J, with 9 bases between.

J is TRBJ1-4 and V is TRBV2, with D unclear. Trimming pared 4 bases from V and 7 bases from J, leaving 16 bases between. This CDR3 is built from 15 residues. Germline CDR1 is SNHLY and CDR2 is FYNNEI. CDR3 bases: TGTGCCAGCAGTGTGAGGCCAGGATCTGTTGAAAAACTGTTTTTT. Protein sequence: CASSVRPGSVEKLFF.

V usage is TRBV9 and J usage is TRBJ1-1, with D unclear. Germline V gene lookup returns CDR1 SGDLS and CDR2 YYNGEE. V lost 4 bases to trimming and J lost 2 bases, with 18 bases between them. The CDR3 spans 16 residues. CDR3 sequence reads: CASSFSTTTGNTEAFF. CDR3 in DNA: TGTGCCAGCAGCTTTTCTACGACGACGGGAAACACTGAAGCTTTCTTT.

CDR3 nucleotide sequence: TGTGCCAGCTCACCTGGGGGGATGAGCAATCAGCCCCAGCATTTT. This sequence encodes CASSPGGMSNQPQHF. The J gene is TRBJ1-5, the V gene TRBV18; weak D call: TRBD1 (5 bases). This CDR3 contains 15 residues. Germline CDR1 is KGHSH and CDR2 is LQKENI. Trimming removed 3 bases at V and 1 base at J, with 10 bases between.

The chain combines TRBV16 with TRBJ1-5; possibly TRBD1 for D (5 bases). V shed 2 bases and J shed 4 bases, with 9 bases lying between them. Germline CDR1 reads KGHSY; CDR2 reads FQNENV. The CDR3 runs to 14 residues. The CDR3: CASSQGGGNQPQHF. In nucleotides, the CDR3 is TGTGCCAGCAGCCAAGGGGGGGGGAATCAGCCCCAGCATTTT.

The gene calls are TRBV7-9 and TRBJ1-3; D unresolved. This CDR3 contains 16 residues. Germline CDR1 is SEHNR and CDR2 is FQNEAQ (reference sequence). Trimming cost V 7 bases and J 0 bases, with 16 bases left between them. CDR3 DNA: TGTGCCAGCAACATAAGGCGGCCACTCTCTGGAAACACCATATATTTT. Translating gives CASNIRRPLSGNTIYF.

This chain joins TRBV6-5 and TRBJ2-2; D is unresolved. Trimming cost V 9 bases and J 0 bases, with 11 bases left between them. Germline loops: CDR1 MNHEY, CDR2 SVGAGI. CDR3 length: 14 amino acids. CDR3 region: CASLRSANTGELFF. The CDR3 nucleotides are TGTGCCAGTCTTCGGAGCGCGAACACCGGGGAGCTGTTTTTT.

The chain recombines TRBV10-2 with TRBJ1-1; TRBD1 is a possible D gene (6 bases). This CDR3 is built from 13 residues. Trimming took off 3 bases at V and 11 bases at J, with 16 bases between the two ends. Per the germline V gene, CDR1 is WSHSY and CDR2 is SAAADI. The CDR3: CASSENHRDEAFF. CDR3 DNA sequence: TGCGCCAGCAGTGAAAACCACAGGGATGAGGCTTTCTTT.

V and J are TRBV4-2 and TRBJ1-1; a weak D match, TRBD1 (6 bases). Trimming stripped 0 bases from V and 4 bases from J, with 12 bases between. CDR3 length: 15 residues. Germline CDR1 is LGHNA and CDR2 is YNFKEQ. CDR3 sequence reads: CASSQDVTGRTEAFF. CDR3 DNA sequence: TGTGCCAGCAGCCAAGATGTGACAGGTCGCACTGAAGCTTTCTTT.

About this clone itself: A junction end diverges from the germline sequence, so it may reflect a read error. The chain employs TRBV11-2 and TRBJ1-3, with a possible D match to TRBD1 (6 bases). The CDR3 totals 14 residues. Germline-derived CDR1 and CDR2 are SGHAT and FQNNGV. Written as DNA, the CDR3 is TGTGCCAGCACAACGTACACACAGGGAGCGAGGTGGGATTTT. Translating it yields CASTTYTQGARWDF.

The DNA for the CDR3 is TGTGCCACCCTAAGGTGGGGGTATGAGCAGTTCTTC. It encodes CATLRWGYEQFF. The rearrangement uses TRBV28 and TRBJ2-1, with D perhaps TRBD1 or TRBD2 (5 bases each). Germline CDR1 MDHEN, CDR2 SYDVKM. With 10 bases removed from V and 8 bases from J, the gap between germline ends came to 15 bases. The length of the CDR3 is 12 residues.

This sequence joins TRBV10-3 and TRBJ2-1; 7 bases fit TRBD2. J was trimmed by 1 base and V by 6 bases; bases with no gene match: 0. The CDR3 totals 13 residues. Germline lookup yields CDR1 ENHRY and CDR2 SYGVKD. The CDR3 coding sequence is TGTGCCATCAGAGCGGGGTCCTACAATGAGCAGTTCTTC. It specifies CAIRAGSYNEQFF.

CDR3 nucleotide sequence: TGTGCCAGTAGTATGGTGGTGCGCGGCCAAGAGACCCAGTACTTC. Translated: CASSMVVRGQETQYF. V usage is TRBV19 and J usage is TRBJ2-5, with no clear D. Germline CDR1 and CDR2: LNHDA and SQIVND (reference sequence). This CDR3 comprises 15 residues. V gave up 3 bases and J gave up 1 base, with 12 bases separating them. Complete variable domain (other parts from reference TRBV19 and TRBJ2-5): DGGITQSPKYLFRKEGQNVTLSCEQNLNHDAMYWYRQDPGQGLRLIYYSQIVNDFQKGDIAEGYSVSREKKESFPLTVTSAQKNPTAFYLCASSMVVRGQETQYFGPGTRLLVL.